A selection of T cell receptor beta chains follows, all from one sample in a study of STAT3 mutations in large granular lymphocyte leukemia. Sequenced by immunoSEQ multiplex PCR; TCRdb stores in-frame clones only, minus some. The data contain about 6,600 clones, around 52% of them seen just once; the ten biggest clones take up 76%. The sample consisted of peripheral blood mononuclear cells. These receptor sequences come from a boy aged 5 to 17 with T-cell large granular lymphocyte leukemia. Some clones in this sample may be carry-over from other donors' samples. The CDR3 runs from the conserved cysteine through the conserved F or W. D genes are given only for firm matches. Clone size is stated in some rows and not others, as once, few, many or a class when expanded.

j_gene: TRBJ1-2; v_gene: TRBV6-5; abundance: .; d_gene: .; CDR3nt: TGTGCCAGCAGTTACTCGCCCGTAAACTATGGCTACACCTTC; CDR3aa: CASSYSPVNYGYTF
j_gene: TRBJ2-3; v_gene: TRBV30; abundance: .; d_gene: .; CDR3nt: TGTGCCTGGAGTGGCGGGACCACAGATACGCAGTATTTT; CDR3aa: CAWSGGTTDTQYF
j_gene: TRBJ1-6; v_gene: TRBV5-1; abundance: few; d_gene: .; CDR3nt: TGCGCCAGCAGCCCTAGCCCCGGGACACTGAATTCACCCCTCCACTTT; CDR3aa: CASSPSPGTLNSPLHF
j_gene: TRBJ1-2; v_gene: TRBV29-1; abundance: few; d_gene: .; CDR3nt: TGCAGCGTTGCGGTTAAAGCTAACTATGGCTACACCTTC; CDR3aa: CSVAVKANYGYTF
j_gene: TRBJ1-2; v_gene: TRBV5-1; abundance: .; d_gene: .; CDR3nt: TGCGCCAGCAGCGCGCATAGTTTCTATGGCTACACCTTC; CDR3aa: CASSAHSFYGYTF
j_gene: TRBJ2-2; v_gene: TRBV2; abundance: .; d_gene: .; CDR3nt: TGTGCCAGCAGAGTGACGGGAGATGCGAACACCGGGGAGCTGTTTTTT; CDR3aa: CASRVTGDANTGELFF
j_gene: TRBJ2-4; v_gene: TRBV30; abundance: few; d_gene: .; CDR3nt: TGTGCCTGGAGTGTAAGCAGGAACCTTCAGTACTTC; CDR3aa: CAWSVSRNLQYF
j_gene: TRBJ2-7; v_gene: TRBV5-4; abundance: .; d_gene: TRBD1; CDR3nt: TGTGCCAGCAGCAGCGGCGGACAGGGGGCCTACGAGCAGTACTTC; CDR3aa: CASSSGGQGAYEQYF
j_gene: TRBJ1-3; v_gene: TRBV30; abundance: .; d_gene: .; CDR3nt: TGTGCCTGGAGTAGAGGGTTAGGGGGAAACACCATATATTTT; CDR3aa: CAWSRGLGGNTIYF
j_gene: TRBJ2-7; v_gene: TRBV6-6; abundance: few; d_gene: .; CDR3nt: TGTGCCAGCAGAGACCGGGACGGAGGCGAGCAGTACTTC; CDR3aa: CASRDRDGGEQYF
j_gene: TRBJ2-3; v_gene: TRBV15; abundance: .; d_gene: .; CDR3nt: TGTGCCACCAGCAGAGGACAGACGCCCACAGATACGCAGTATTTT; CDR3aa: CATSRGQTPTDTQYF
j_gene: TRBJ2-5; v_gene: TRBV5-1; abundance: .; d_gene: .; CDR3nt: TGCGCCAGCAACGGGGCCGGCGAGACCCAGTACTTC; CDR3aa: CASNGAGETQYF
j_gene: TRBJ1-5; v_gene: TRBV5-6; abundance: few; d_gene: .; CDR3nt: TGTGCCAGCAGCTTGTCTAATCAGCCCCAGCATTTT; CDR3aa: CASSLSNQPQHF
j_gene: TRBJ1-5; v_gene: TRBV18; abundance: .; d_gene: .; CDR3nt: TGTGCCAGCTCACCGGCAGGAGCGGGCAATCAGCCCCAGCATTTT; CDR3aa: CASSPAGAGNQPQHF
j_gene: TRBJ2-7; v_gene: TRBV28; abundance: .; d_gene: .; CDR3nt: TGTGCCAGCAGGATAGGAGGAGCCTACGAGCAGTACTTC; CDR3aa: CASRIGGAYEQYF
j_gene: TRBJ1-4; v_gene: TRBV18; abundance: .; d_gene: .; CDR3nt: TGTGCCAGCTCACCACGGACTGTGACCTTAGGGGAAAAACTGTTTTTT; CDR3aa: CASSPRTVTLGEKLFF
j_gene: TRBJ1-2; v_gene: TRBV5-1; abundance: .; d_gene: .; CDR3nt: TGCGCCAGCAGCTTGGGCGGGAGTAACTATGGCTACACCTTC; CDR3aa: CASSLGGSNYGYTF
j_gene: TRBJ1-1; v_gene: TRBV18; abundance: .; d_gene: .; CDR3nt: TGTGCCAGCTCACCTGGACGGATGAACACTGAAGCTTTCTTT; CDR3aa: CASSPGRMNTEAFF
j_gene: TRBJ2-1; v_gene: TRBV9; abundance: few; d_gene: TRBD2; CDR3nt: TGTGCCAGCAGGGGAGGGACTAGCTCTGAGCAGTTCTTC; CDR3aa: CASRGGTSSEQFF
j_gene: TRBJ1-4; v_gene: TRBV5-1; abundance: .; d_gene: TRBD1; CDR3nt: TGCGCCAGCAGCTCTGTGGGACAGACCAATGAAAAACTGTTTTTT; CDR3aa: CASSSVGQTNEKLFF
j_gene: TRBJ2-7; v_gene: TRBV10-2; abundance: once; d_gene: .; CDR3nt: TGCGCCAGCAGTGACGGTAGCGAGCAGTACTTC; CDR3aa: CASSDGSEQYF
j_gene: TRBJ2-1; v_gene: TRBV5-4; abundance: .; d_gene: .; CDR3nt: TGTGCCAGCAGCTTGCTCGGAGCAGGGGCTGGAATCAATGAGCAGTTCTTC; CDR3aa: CASSLLGAGAGINEQFF
j_gene: TRBJ2-5; v_gene: TRBV30; abundance: .; d_gene: .; CDR3nt: TGTGCCTGGAGTCCAACAAGGGGTTCAGAGACCCAGTACTTC; CDR3aa: CAWSPTRGSETQYF
j_gene: TRBJ2-7; v_gene: TRBV7-8; abundance: .; d_gene: .; CDR3nt: TGTGCCAGCAGCTTATGGGCAGGGGTCCCCCCAAGCTCCTACGAGCAGTACTTC; CDR3aa: CASSLWAGVPPSSYEQYF
j_gene: TRBJ2-7; v_gene: TRBV5-1; abundance: .; d_gene: .; CDR3nt: TGCGCCAGCAGCTGGGTGCCCGGGACATCCTACGAGCAGTACTTC; CDR3aa: CASSWVPGTSYEQYF
j_gene: TRBJ2-7; v_gene: TRBV4-1; abundance: .; d_gene: .; CDR3nt: TGCGCCAGCAGCACCGAAGGATACAGGGACGAGCAGTACTTC; CDR3aa: CASSTEGYRDEQYF
j_gene: TRBJ1-2; v_gene: TRBV6-6; abundance: .; d_gene: TRBD1; CDR3nt: TGTGCCAGCAGTTACTCGGACAGGGGGTTTGGCTACACCTTC; CDR3aa: CASSYSDRGFGYTF
j_gene: TRBJ2-7; v_gene: TRBV7-9; abundance: few; d_gene: .; CDR3nt: TGTGCCAGCAGTTCTACAGGGACCATGCAGTACTTC; CDR3aa: CASSSTGTMQYF
j_gene: TRBJ2-5; v_gene: TRBV5-1; abundance: few; d_gene: .; CDR3nt: TGCGCCAGCAGCGGACAAAGCCAAGAGACCCAGTACTTC; CDR3aa: CASSGQSQETQYF
j_gene: TRBJ1-2; v_gene: TRBV7-9; abundance: .; d_gene: TRBD1; CDR3nt: TGTGCCAGCAGCGCCAGGGGGCAGGCCCCCTATGGCTACACCTTC; CDR3aa: CASSARGQAPYGYTF
j_gene: TRBJ2-7; v_gene: TRBV5-1; abundance: .; d_gene: TRBD1; CDR3nt: TGCGCCAGCAGCTTGTCGCAGGGGGCCAACGAGCAGTACTTC; CDR3aa: CASSLSQGANEQYF
j_gene: TRBJ2-7; v_gene: TRBV30; abundance: few; d_gene: TRBD2; CDR3nt: TGTGCACACGGGAGGACCTCCTACGAGCAGTACTTC; CDR3aa: CAHGRTSYEQYF
j_gene: TRBJ1-2; v_gene: TRBV29-1; abundance: few; d_gene: .; CDR3nt: TGCAGCGTTAAGGAGGGGAATGGCTACACCTTC; CDR3aa: CSVKEGNGYTF
j_gene: TRBJ2-7; v_gene: TRBV30; abundance: .; d_gene: TRBD1; CDR3nt: TGTGCCTGGAGTCCACTCGGGACAGGGGGGTACGAGCAGTACTTC; CDR3aa: CAWSPLGTGGYEQYF
j_gene: TRBJ1-1; v_gene: TRBV4-3; abundance: few; d_gene: .; CDR3nt: TGCGCCAGCAGCCAAGAGGACACACTGGGTGAAGCTTTCTTT; CDR3aa: CASSQEDTLGEAFF
j_gene: TRBJ2-1; v_gene: TRBV29-1; abundance: .; d_gene: TRBD1; CDR3nt: TGCAGCGTACGAACAGGGGGCTACAATGAGCAGTTCTTC; CDR3aa: CSVRTGGYNEQFF
j_gene: TRBJ2-2; v_gene: TRBV7-9; abundance: .; d_gene: .; CDR3nt: TGTGCCAGCAGCTTAGGCCAGAACACCGGGGAGCTGTTTTTT; CDR3aa: CASSLGQNTGELFF
j_gene: TRBJ1-2; v_gene: TRBV7-9; abundance: few; d_gene: TRBD1; CDR3nt: TGTGCCAGCAGCCCGTCGGGACAGGGGGTTGGTGGCTACACCTTC; CDR3aa: CASSPSGQGVGGYTF
j_gene: TRBJ1-5; v_gene: TRBV7-9; abundance: few; d_gene: .; CDR3nt: TGTGCCAGCAGCCTAGGTCTAAGGGAGAATCAGCCCCAGCATTTT; CDR3aa: CASSLGLRENQPQHF
j_gene: TRBJ1-1; v_gene: TRBV5-1; abundance: .; d_gene: .; CDR3nt: TGCGCCAGCAGCGGGACGGGGGTTTCGCTGAACACTGAAGCTTTCTTT; CDR3aa: CASSGTGVSLNTEAFF
j_gene: TRBJ2-7; v_gene: TRBV9; abundance: .; d_gene: .; CDR3nt: TGTGCCAGCAGCGTAGCTGGGACCTCGGACGAGCAGTACTTC; CDR3aa: CASSVAGTSDEQYF
j_gene: TRBJ2-7; v_gene: TRBV7-9; abundance: .; d_gene: .; CDR3nt: TGTGCCAGCAGCCCAAGGCGGGACGAGCAGTACTTC; CDR3aa: CASSPRRDEQYF
j_gene: TRBJ2-1; v_gene: TRBV5-6; abundance: few; d_gene: .; CDR3nt: TGTGCCAGCAGCTCCTCCGGCCCGTACAATGAGCAGTTCTTC; CDR3aa: CASSSSGPYNEQFF
j_gene: TRBJ1-4; v_gene: TRBV18; abundance: .; d_gene: .; CDR3nt: TGTGCCAGCTCATCCAGGGCAGGGGAAAAACTGTTTTTT; CDR3aa: CASSSRAGEKLFF
j_gene: TRBJ1-2; v_gene: TRBV13; abundance: .; d_gene: TRBD1; CDR3nt: TGTGCCAGCAGTCAACAGGGGGGGACCTTTGGCTACACCTTC; CDR3aa: CASSQQGGTFGYTF
j_gene: TRBJ2-7; v_gene: TRBV5-1; abundance: .; d_gene: TRBD2; CDR3nt: TGCGCCAGCAGCTTGTCGGTAGCGGGAGTCTACGAGCAGTACTTC; CDR3aa: CASSLSVAGVYEQYF
j_gene: TRBJ2-7; v_gene: TRBV2; abundance: few; d_gene: TRBD2; CDR3nt: TGTGCCAGCAGTTCTAGCGGTTTAGGGGTCGAGCAGTACTTC; CDR3aa: CASSSSGLGVEQYF
j_gene: TRBJ2-4; v_gene: TRBV18; abundance: .; d_gene: .; CDR3nt: TGTGCCAGCTCACCACCCGGCCGGGACCAAAACATTCAGTACTTC; CDR3aa: CASSPPGRDQNIQYF
j_gene: TRBJ2-2; v_gene: TRBV28; abundance: .; d_gene: .; CDR3nt: TGTGCCAGCAGTTCTAACACCGGGGAGCTGTTTTTT; CDR3aa: CASSSNTGELFF
j_gene: TRBJ2-1; v_gene: TRBV27; abundance: .; d_gene: TRBD2; CDR3nt: TGTGCCAGCAGGAGGACTAGTCGTAATGAGCAGTTCTTC; CDR3aa: CASRRTSRNEQFF
j_gene: TRBJ1-4; v_gene: TRBV7-9; abundance: .; d_gene: .; CDR3nt: TGTGCCAGCAGCCCGACAGCCCATAATGAAAAACTGTTTTTT; CDR3aa: CASSPTAHNEKLFF
j_gene: TRBJ2-7; v_gene: TRBV9; abundance: few; d_gene: .; CDR3nt: TGTGCCAGCAGCGTAAAGGGGATTGAGGACGAGCAGTACTTC; CDR3aa: CASSVKGIEDEQYF
j_gene: TRBJ2-7; v_gene: TRBV10-3; abundance: few; d_gene: TRBD1; CDR3nt: TGTGCCATCACTCCGGACAGGTCTATCGAGCAGTACTTC; CDR3aa: CAITPDRSIEQYF
j_gene: TRBJ1-6; v_gene: TRBV6-5; abundance: .; d_gene: .; CDR3nt: TGTGCCAGCAGTCCCCGGACAGACGTGAGTTCACCCCTCCACTTT; CDR3aa: CASSPRTDVSSPLHF
j_gene: TRBJ1-5; v_gene: TRBV6-5; abundance: few; d_gene: .; CDR3nt: TGTGCCAGCAGCCACGGGGGTTACAATCAGCCCCAGCATTTT; CDR3aa: CASSHGGYNQPQHF